This section outlines one T cell receptor (beta chain) sequence together with its context. Its antigen is as yet unknown. The data were obtained in a study of beta chain features in type 1 diabetes. As every portion of the isolated RNA was reverse transcribed, the sequencing read expressed TCRB transcripts. Method: immunoSEQ multiplex PCR; TCRdb's copy keeps in-frame clones and lacks some. The sample records about 240,000 clones, 25% to 30% being singletons. Overall study results and limits: Fewer junction insertions and more nucleotide deletions appeared in type 1 diabetes patients. In patients and controls equally, PCR might favor templates that are shorter.

Sequenced: central memory CD4+ T cells from blood. The source of this sequence is a man aged 25 to 45 in good health.

The CDR3 spells CASSVGLATSYNEQFF. The CDR3 nucleotides read TGTGCCAGCAGCGTGGGTCTAGCGACCTCCTACAATGAGCAGTTCTTC. The V call is TRBV9, the J call TRBJ2-1, with a tentative D call TRBD2 (6 bases). This CDR3 region has 16 residues. V was trimmed by 2 bases and J by 0 bases, leaving 12 bases between them. CDR1 is SGDLS, CDR2 YYNGEE, per germline. The variable domain in full, completed from reference TRBV9 and TRBJ2-1, reads DSGVTQTPKHLITATGQRVTLRCSPRSGDLSVYWYQQSLDQGLQFLIQYYNGEERAKGNILERFSAQQFPDLHSELNLSSLELGDSALYFCASSVGLATSYNEQFFGPGTRLTVL.